The 25 T cell receptor beta chains given below trace back to one sample, sequenced in a study of blood T cell repertoires in COVID-19 (dated by TCRdb to 2020 to 2021). Libraries were built with the immunoSEQ multiplex PCR assay. TCRdb limited this immuneACCESS table to in-frame rearrangements with V and J called. A share of clones is missing; checked studies link under half to unresolved V genes, and the rest is unexplained. Recorded for this sample are roughly 260,000 clones; around 85% of them occurred a single time. The top ten constitute 3% to 4% of the sample. Sequenced sample: peripheral blood. All receptors come from a woman aged 40 to 50 with active or convalescent COVID-19.

This rearrangement joins TRBV28 to TRBJ1-2, with a tentative D call TRBD1 (6 bases). V was trimmed by 7 bases and J by 4 bases, leaving 16 bases between them. The CDR3 has 14 residues. The V gene's germline CDR1 is MDHEN and CDR2 SYDVKM. The CDR3 region is CASIPGGAGYGYTF. Written as DNA, the CDR3 is TGTGCCAGCATTCCTGGGGGGGCGGGCTATGGCTACACCTTC.

This chain uses TRBV5-5 with TRBJ1-5; D possibly corresponds to TRBD1 (6 bases). CDR1 is SGHKS, CDR2 YYEKEE, per germline (reference sequence). Deletions cut 5 bases from V and 2 bases from J, with 17 bases between. The CDR3 totals 16 residues. DNA of the CDR3: TGTGCCAGCAGTTACGATCAGGGGATACGCAATCAGCCCCAGCATTTT. Its translation is CASSYDQGIRNQPQHF.

The chain joins TRBV5-1 to TRBJ1-3; maybe TRBD1 (5 bases). Germline-derived CDR1 and CDR2 are SGHRS and YFSETQ. The CDR3 has 16 residues. V lost 0 bases and J 9 bases, leaving 19 bases between the germline ends. CDR3 coding DNA: TGCGCCAGCAGCTTGGAGGCAGGGTCGAAAAGGGCCACCATATATTTT. It codes for CASSLEAGSKRATIYF.

The chain links TRBV30 to TRBJ1-4, with 8 bases aligning to TRBD1. The ends lost 5 bases at V and 7 bases at J; junction bases unmatched: 3. The CDR3 totals 12 residues. Per germline, CDR1 GTSNPN and CDR2 SVGIG (reference sequence). The chain's CDR3 is CAWDRGGEKLFF. In nucleotides, the CDR3 is TGTGCCTGGGACAGGGGTGGTGAAAAACTGTTTTTT.

The chain has TRBV3-1 (or the pseudogene TRBV3-2) and TRBJ2-2, with 12 bases matching TRBD2. The V segment lost 7 bases and the J segment 0 bases; nucleotides outside the gene matches: 6. CDR1 and CDR2 (germline): LGHDT, YNNKEL (reference sequence). CDR3 length: 17 residues. The CDR3 bases are TGTGCCAGCACCCCACTAGCGGGGGGCTCGAACACCGGGGAGCTGTTTTTT. Translating it yields CASTPLAGGSNTGELFF.

This clone turned up a few times. This rearrangement joins TRBV10-1 to TRBJ2-7; no firm D call. Germline lookup yields CDR1 WNHNN and CDR2 SYGVQD (reference sequence). The CDR3 covers 14 residues. Trimming cost V 2 bases and J 7 bases, with 15 bases left between them. The CDR3 spells CASSENDGAQEQYV. The CDR3 DNA sequence: TGCGCCAGCAGTGAGAATGATGGAGCTCAGGAGCAGTACGTC.

CDR3 sequence reads: CASSLYTGESGDTEAFF. In nucleotides, the CDR3 is TGCGCCAGCAGCTTGTACACAGGGGAGTCCGGGGACACTGAAGCTTTCTTT. This chain uses TRBV5-1 with TRBJ1-1; 7 nucleotides agree with TRBD1. CDR1 and CDR2 from the germline V gene are SGHRS and YFSETQ. The CDR3 is 17 amino acids. V gave up 1 base and J gave up 3 bases; unmatched junction bases: 12.

This chain uses TRBV2 with TRBJ2-1, with 8 bases that match TRBD2. With V trimmed by 6 bases and J by 9 bases, 13 bases remained unmatched. CDR1 and CDR2 (germline): SNHLY, FYNNEI. The CDR3 loop spans 15 amino acids. The CDR3 region is CASSGTSGATGEQFF. CDR3 coding DNA: TGTGCCAGCAGCGGGACTAGTGGGGCAACGGGTGAGCAGTTCTTC.

The J gene is TRBJ1-4, the V gene TRBV18; D is unresolved. The V gene's germline CDR1 is KGHSH and CDR2 LQKENI. The CDR3 has 15 residues. With 5 bases removed from V and 1 base from J, the gap between germline ends came to 11 bases. CDR3 in DNA: TGTGCCAGCTCAGCGCCCTCGGTAACTAATGAAAAACTGTTTTTT. It codes for CASSAPSVTNEKLFF.

The chain has TRBV6-5 and TRBJ2-7, with D perhaps matching TRBD1 (6 bases). V was trimmed by 6 bases and J by 0 bases, leaving 12 bases between them. Looked up from germline, CDR1 is MNHEY and CDR2 is SVGAGI. The CDR3 has 14 amino acids. Here the CDR3 DNA reads TGTGCCAGCAGGGACAGCAATCTCTCCTACGAGCAGTACGTC. Its protein product is CASRDSNLSYEQYV.

The chain has TRBV5-1 and TRBJ2-2; unclear D gene. Germline values: CDR1 SGHRS, CDR2 YFSETQ. The germline V and J ends were trimmed by 4 bases and 5 bases, with 3 bases remaining between them. This CDR3 comprises 11 residues. In DNA, the CDR3 is TGCGCCAGCAGCCGTACCGGGGAGCTGTTTTTT. Amino acid sequence: CASSRTGELFF. Full variable domain (missing parts from reference TRBV5-1 and TRBJ2-2): KAGVTQTPRYLIKTRGQQVTLSCSPISGHRSVSWYQQTPGQGLQFLFEYFSETQRNKGNFPGRFSGRQFSNSRSEMNVSTLELGDSALYLCASSRTGELFFGEGSRLTVL.

The chain combines TRBV29-1 with TRBJ1-2, with a weak D call TRBD1 (5 bases). With 0 bases removed from V and 1 base from J, the gap between germline ends came to 6 bases. Germline V lookup: CDR1 SQVTM, CDR2 ANQGSEA. The CDR3 is 13 amino acids. The CDR3, as DNA: TGCAGCGTTGAAGACAGGGTTAACTATGGCTACACCTTC. As protein: CSVEDRVNYGYTF.

This rearrangement joins TRBV7-9 to TRBJ2-1, with TRBD2 matching 8 bases. J lost 9 bases, V lost 0 bases, and 13 bases had no gene match. The germline CDR1 and CDR2 sequences are SEHNR and FQNEAQ (reference sequence). The CDR3 covers 17 residues. In DNA, the CDR3 is TGTGCCAGCAGCTTAGCGCGGGGGGCCCCCCGGGCGGGTGAGCAGTTCTTC. Its protein is CASSLARGAPRAGEQFF.

This clone was counted only a few times. The chain uses TRBV25-1 and TRBJ2-1; D gene unclear. Trimming removed 10 bases from V and 8 bases from J, with 12 bases in between. The length of the CDR3 is 11 residues. CDR1 MGHDK and CDR2 SYGVNS come from the germline V gene. The CDR3 loop is CATSIGDEQFF. The CDR3 DNA is TGTGCCACCTCAATCGGAGATGAGCAGTTCTTC.

V and J are TRBV10-1 and TRBJ2-5, with 8 bases matching TRBD1. V lost 2 bases and J lost 5; bases outside the gene matches: 4. The CDR3 sequence is 14 residues long. Germline V lookup: CDR1 WNHNN, CDR2 SYGVQD (reference sequence). The CDR3 DNA follows: TGCGCCAGCAGTGAGAGGGCAGGGGGCGAGACCCAGTACTTC. Encoded protein: CASSERAGGETQYF.

This chain joins TRBV5-8 and TRBJ2-7, with 16 positions matching TRBD2. This CDR3 has 18 amino acids. Germline CDR1 is SGHTS and CDR2 is YDEGEE. V trimming: 4 bases; J trimming: 5 bases; junction bases outside the gene matches: 12. The CDR3 sequence: CASSRMWGLAGGSHEQYV. CDR3 in DNA: TGTGCCAGCAGCCGCATGTGGGGACTAGCGGGGGGGTCCCACGAGCAGTACGTC.

This clone came up a few times. The gene calls are TRBV5-6 and TRBJ2-7, with TRBD1 identical over 7 bases. The ends lost 4 bases at V and 3 bases at J; junction bases unmatched: 10. Germline loops: CDR1 SGHDT, CDR2 YYEEEE. The CDR3 spans 15 residues. This chain's CDR3 is CASSGTEGARYEQYF. The CDR3 DNA sequence: TGTGCCAGCAGCGGGACAGAGGGGGCCCGCTACGAGCAGTACTTC. Using reference TRBV5-6 and TRBJ2-7 for the parts outside the CDR3, the full variable domain is DAGVTQSPTHLIKTRGQQVTLRCSPKSGHDTVSWYQQALGQGPQFIFQYYEEEERQRGNFPDRFSGHQFPNYSSELNVNALLLGDSALYLCASSGTEGARYEQYFGPGTRLTVT.

This chain uses TRBV28 with TRBJ2-2; the match to TRBD1 covers 10 bases. Losses at the gene ends were 7 bases for V and 5 bases for J; bases not matched to a gene: 10. From germline, CDR1 is MDHEN and CDR2 SYDVKM. This CDR3 spans 16 amino acids. CDR3 sequence: CASKPGQGMITGELFF. DNA for the CDR3: TGTGCCAGCAAACCGGGACAGGGGATGATAACCGGGGAGCTGTTTTTT.

J is TRBJ1-2 and V is TRBV18; D gene unclear. V was clipped by 3 bases and J by 9 bases, with 14 bases between them. The germline gives CDR1 KGHSH, CDR2 LQKENI. This CDR3 is 13 amino acids long. CDR3 bases: TGTGCCAGCTCACCCCCATCCCCGGGGAGCTACACCTTC. Its protein product is CASSPPSPGSYTF.

J is TRBJ1-2 and V is TRBV11-2; 8 bases fit TRBD1. The V and J ends lost 6 bases and 8 bases, in that order; junction bases with no gene match: 11. This CDR3 has 14 residues. CDR1 and CDR2 from the germline V gene are SGHAT and FQNNGV. This CDR3 reads CASRRGTGVWGYTF. The CDR3, as DNA: TGTGCCAGCAGGCGGGGGACAGGCGTTTGGGGCTACACCTTC.

The chain employs TRBV28 and TRBJ1-5; possibly TRBD1 for D (6 bases). Trimming left V 2 bases short and J 0 bases short, with 17 bases between. CDR1 is MDHEN, CDR2 SYDVKM, per germline. The CDR3 extends over 18 amino acids. The chain's CDR3 is CASSLLGARGNSNQPQHF. The DNA for the CDR3 is TGTGCCAGCAGTTTACTGGGGGCGAGAGGGAATAGCAATCAGCCCCAGCATTTT.

V gene TRBV28 combines with J gene TRBJ2-1, with TRBD2 as a possible D gene (6 bases). This CDR3 spans 12 amino acids. Germline V gene sequence: CDR1 MDHEN, CDR2 SYDVKM. V was trimmed by 9 bases and J by 12 bases, leaving 18 bases between them. Here the CDR3 DNA reads TGTGCCAGTGCGGGTCCGGCAGCGGGGCAGTTCTTC. Translated: CASAGPAAGQFF.

The rearrangement links TRBV5-1 to TRBJ1-4; D uncertain. The CDR3 consists of 15 residues. Trimming stripped 2 bases from V and 0 bases from J, with 8 bases between. CDR1 is SGHRS and CDR2 is YFSETQ in the germline V gene. This CDR3 is CASSLRGSTNEKLFF. CDR3 in DNA: TGCGCCAGCAGCTTACGAGGTTCAACTAATGAAAAACTGTTTTTT. Based on the CDR3 plus reference TRBV5-1 and TRBJ1-4, the full variable domain is KAGVTQTPRYLIKTRGQQVTLSCSPISGHRSVSWYQQTPGQGLQFLFEYFSETQRNKGNFPGRFSGRQFSNSRSEMNVSTLELGDSALYLCASSLRGSTNEKLFFGSGTQLSVL.

This CDR3 is CASSILDSNQPQHF. The CDR3 DNA reads as TGTGCCAGTAGTATTTTAGACAGTAATCAGCCCCAGCATTTT. The V gene is TRBV19, the J gene TRBJ1-5; D perhaps matches TRBD1 (5 bases). Germline V gene data show CDR1 as LNHDA and CDR2 as SQIVND (reference sequence). Trimming cost V 3 bases and J 4 bases, with 10 bases left between them. CDR3 size: 14 residues.

This clone was counted between two and nine times. The V gene is TRBV9, the J gene TRBJ1-3; TRBD1 might be the D (6 bases). The V gene lost 2 bases and the J gene lost 0 bases, with 9 bases spanning the gap. The length of the CDR3 is 15 residues. Looked up from germline, CDR1 is SGDLS and CDR2 is YYNGEE. Here the CDR3 reads CASSVGTLSGNTIYF. The CDR3 DNA reads TGTGCCAGCAGCGTCGGGACACTCTCTGGAAACACCATATATTTT.